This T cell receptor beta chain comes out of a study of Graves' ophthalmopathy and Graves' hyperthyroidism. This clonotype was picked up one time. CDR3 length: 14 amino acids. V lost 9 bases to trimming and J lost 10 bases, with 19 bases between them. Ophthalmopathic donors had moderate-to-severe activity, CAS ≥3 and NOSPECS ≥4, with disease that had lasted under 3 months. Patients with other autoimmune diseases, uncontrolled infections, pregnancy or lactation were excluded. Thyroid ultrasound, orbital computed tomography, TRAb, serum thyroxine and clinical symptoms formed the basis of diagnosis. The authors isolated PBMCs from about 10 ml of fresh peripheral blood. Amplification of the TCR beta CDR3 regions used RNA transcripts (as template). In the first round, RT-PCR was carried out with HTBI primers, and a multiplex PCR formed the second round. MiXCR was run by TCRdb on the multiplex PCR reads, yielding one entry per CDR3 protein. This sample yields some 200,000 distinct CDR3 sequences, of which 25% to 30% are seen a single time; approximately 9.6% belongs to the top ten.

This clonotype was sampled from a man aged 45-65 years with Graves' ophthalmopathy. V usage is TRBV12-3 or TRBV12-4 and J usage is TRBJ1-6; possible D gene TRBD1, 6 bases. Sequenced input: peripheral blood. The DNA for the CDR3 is TGTGCCAGTCGACCGGGACACTTGGACTCACCCCTCCACTTT. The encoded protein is CASRPGHLDSPLHF.